These T cell receptor beta chains were read from a single sample in a study of T cell clusters in autoimmune cytopenias. TCRdb reprocessed the multiplex PCR reads and stores each CDR3 protein as one record, lacking DNA. This repertoire includes 4,000 to 5,000 distinct CDR3 sequences. The sequenced sample was peripheral blood. These TCRs come from a human donor with an autoimmune cytopenia or autoimmune hepatitis (not recorded which). Both conserved end residues are part of each CDR3. Only some rows state a clone size, as once, few, many or a class for expanded clones.

clone_size	v_call	j_call	cdr3_aa
.	TRBV5-1	TRBJ2-7	CASSFSSEQFF
medium-sized	TRBV27	TRBJ2-7	CASRRTSGSSYEQYF
.	TRBV18	TRBJ2-7	CASSPVTGGYEQYF
medium-sized	TRBV5-4	TRBJ2-1	CASSLVGLANYNEQFF
medium-sized	TRBV20-1	TRBJ2-5	CTLKRVRMETQYF
.	TRBV25-1	TRBJ1-4	CASSEYRPGRNEKLFF
.	TRBV6-6	TRBJ2-7	CASSYPTGTGGYEQYF
.	TRBV18	TRBJ1-6	CASSPPAGSGYSPLHF
medium-sized	TRBV6-5	TRBJ2-7	CASSTGGNYEQYF
medium-sized	TRBV20-1	TRBJ2-3	CSASWRQGSDTQYF
medium-sized	TRBV6-5	TRBJ2-5	CASRPSGEETQYF
.	TRBV5-1	TRBJ1-5	CASSDGTGGPQHF
.	TRBV6-5	TRBJ1-4	CVSNRGQGVEKLFF
medium-sized	TRBV11-2	TRBJ2-1	CASSSDRGPNEQFF
medium-sized	TRBV5-5	TRBJ1-5	CASSLVFGQPQHF
medium-sized	TRBV6-1	TRBJ1-3	CASSSSGGGTGSGKTIYF
medium-sized	TRBV30	TRBJ2-7	CAWRGHREQYF
medium-sized	TRBV6-5	TRBJ1-5	CASSYQRDQPQHF
.	TRBV20-1	TRBJ1-5	CSARRTNQPQHF
medium-sized	TRBV6-1	TRBJ1-2	CASSEGGYGYTF
.	TRBV12-3/TRBV12-4	TRBJ2-1	CASTSPAGGDEQFF
.	TRBV12-3/TRBV12-4	TRBJ1-1	CASSLARLSEAFF
medium-sized	TRBV12-3/TRBV12-4	TRBJ2-1	CASSLGTSGWDEQFF
.	TRBV30	TRBJ1-1	CAWNHLTGPNAEAFF
.	TRBV15	TRBJ2-2	CATSRDPQRQFTGELFF
medium-sized	TRBV20-1	TRBJ2-3	CSARGGGGGANTDTQYF
medium-sized	TRBV5-4	TRBJ1-2	CASSGTGGYGYTF
.	TRBV10-3	TRBJ2-7	CAISVTGVREQYF
.	TRBV10-2	TRBJ1-5	CATTGQNNQPQHF
.	TRBV20-1	TRBJ1-6	CSARNRQGRDNSPLHF
medium-sized	TRBV12-3/TRBV12-4	TRBJ2-5	CASSLSSTQETQYF
medium-sized	TRBV18	TRBJ2-7	CASSPPNGQGVYEQYF
medium-sized	TRBV11-1	TRBJ1-1	CASSPSRTGPSGTEAFF
.	TRBV20-1	TRBJ2-3	CSASRDYTDTQYF
medium-sized	TRBV19	TRBJ2-3	CASSRAGAGTDTQYF
medium-sized	TRBV6-1	TRBJ1-5	CASSEGLRDRNQPQHF
medium-sized	TRBV27	TRBJ2-3	CASRGLFLADTQYF
medium-sized	TRBV19	TRBJ2-2	CASSIAGSSNTGELFF
medium-sized	TRBV19	TRBJ2-3	CASRPGHRSTDTQYF
.	TRBV13	TRBJ2-2	CASSPMVRGWSTGELFF
medium-sized	TRBV5-5	TRBJ1-1	CASSLMAPDWVPNTEAFF
.	TRBV18	TRBJ2-2	CASSERVNTGELFF
.	TRBV4-1	TRBJ2-3	CASSQAGGARTDTQYF
.	TRBV18	TRBJ2-4	CASSPLFGANENIQYF
medium-sized	TRBV5-5	TRBJ1-2	CASSLEEGRYGYTF
medium-sized	TRBV6-1	TRBJ2-7	CATRDTIAYEQYF
medium-sized	TRBV5-6	TRBJ2-1	CASSLGGVRNEQFF
medium-sized	TRBV6-1	TRBJ1-2	CASSGGGVQDGYTF
medium-sized	TRBV30	TRBJ2-2	CASRTGRTGELFF
medium-sized	TRBV6-1	TRBJ1-3	CAGSGNSGNTIYF
medium-sized	TRBV12-3/TRBV12-4	TRBJ1-1	CASSLPPGVGAFF
medium-sized	TRBV29-1	TRBJ1-1	CSVERAGRRYTEAFF
.	TRBV20-1	TRBJ1-2	CSAGTTGATFGYTF